The rows below give T cell receptor beta chains drawn from one sample of a study of blood T cells in healthy people across ages. TCRdb used MiXCR to reprocess the 5' RACE reads, holding one entry per CDR3 protein. Of 1.5 million to 2 million distinct CDR3 sequences in the sample, 25% to 30% are singletons; the top ten hold around 7.7%. The material sequenced was blood. Receptors originate from a woman aged 25 to 39 in good health. The CDR3 runs from the conserved cysteine through the conserved F or W. Each record gives: J gene, V gene, clone size, CDR3 protein. Some rows mark clone size as missing; the rest say once, few, many or name a class of expanded clone.

>TRBJ1-5|TRBV7-2|-
CASRQRGGVNQPQHF
>TRBJ1-5|TRBV20-1|few
CSARPPGQGSNQPQHF
>TRBJ2-1|TRBV20-1|-
CSAAPGLAGGVYNEQFF
>TRBJ2-4|TRBV20-1|-
CSARPPLDSKNTQYF
>TRBJ1-2|TRBV20-1|-
CSARDRGPGQVLYGYTF
>TRBJ2-4|TRBV18|few
CASSPNRGNEQYF
>TRBJ2-7|TRBV4-3|few
CSSSQDITQSYEQYF
>TRBJ2-1|TRBV7-2|-
CASSWRAPPEQFF
>TRBJ2-3|TRBV19|-
CASSRGLAGNPDTQYF
>TRBJ2-1|TRBV12-3/TRBV12-4|-
CASRGGYRGRACNEQFF
>TRBJ2-3|TRBV7-2|-
CASRSWRTHSQDTQYF
>TRBJ2-3|TRBV6-6|-
CASSYGYTDTQYF
>-|TRBV3-1|-
CASNQKRAQETQYF
>TRBJ1-2|TRBV14|-
CASSQLMGGAVYGYTF
>TRBJ2-1|TRBV20-1|many
CSAISTAVSYNEQFF
>TRBJ2-4|TRBV20-1|few
CSATYGGKNIQYF
>TRBJ2-7|TRBV3-1|-
CASSQDTGTRRREQYF
>TRBJ2-7|TRBV20-1|many
CSARRGLAGVYEQYF
>TRBJ2-3|TRBV20-1|-
CSSPRRGIESTDTQYF
>TRBJ1-5|TRBV12-3/TRBV12-4|many
CASSLRRANQPQHF
>TRBJ2-1|TRBV5-6|-
CASSLAGSGGARSEQFF
>TRBJ2-7|TRBV28|-
CASSLKDRVNYEQYF
>TRBJ2-5|TRBV7-9|few
CASSPDHGVSQETQYF
>TRBJ2-7|TRBV12-3/TRBV12-4|-
CASSRTRDRGPKYF
>TRBJ2-1|TRBV12-3/TRBV12-4|-
CASSPKGLAGAEQFF
>TRBJ1-2|TRBV24-1|-
CATNTHDRGPKDYGYTF
>TRBJ2-5|TRBV7-2|few
CASSARQGWETQYF